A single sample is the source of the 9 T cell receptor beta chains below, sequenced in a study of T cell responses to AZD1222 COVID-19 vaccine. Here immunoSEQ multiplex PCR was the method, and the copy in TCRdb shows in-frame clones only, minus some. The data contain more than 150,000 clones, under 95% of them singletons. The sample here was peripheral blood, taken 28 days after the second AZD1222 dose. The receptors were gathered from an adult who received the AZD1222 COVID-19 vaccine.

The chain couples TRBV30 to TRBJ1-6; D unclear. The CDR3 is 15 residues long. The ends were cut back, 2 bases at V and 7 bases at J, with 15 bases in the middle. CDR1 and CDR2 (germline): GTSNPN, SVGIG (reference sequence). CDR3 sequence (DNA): TGTGCCTGGAGTCTAGGGAGACTGGGAAATTCACCCCTCCACTTT. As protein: CAWSLGRLGNSPLHF.

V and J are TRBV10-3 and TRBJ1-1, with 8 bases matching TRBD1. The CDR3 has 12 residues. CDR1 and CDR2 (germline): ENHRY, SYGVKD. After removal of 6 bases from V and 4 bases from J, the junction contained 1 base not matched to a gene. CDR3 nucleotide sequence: TGTGCCATCAGACAGGGGGGCACTGAAGCTTTCTTT. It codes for CAIRQGGTEAFF.

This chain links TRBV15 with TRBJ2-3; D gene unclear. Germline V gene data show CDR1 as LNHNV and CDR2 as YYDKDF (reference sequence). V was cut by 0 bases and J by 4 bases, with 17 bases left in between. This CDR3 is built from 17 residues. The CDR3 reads CATSRDDNSPGSDTQYF. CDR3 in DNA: TGTGCCACCAGCAGAGATGACAACAGCCCTGGCTCAGATACGCAGTATTTT.

CDR3 loop: CASSSEKLFF. The CDR3 nucleotides read TGTGCCAGCAGTTCAGAAAAACTGTTTTTT. V and J are TRBV2 and TRBJ1-4; no definite D call. The V gene's germline CDR1 is SNHLY and CDR2 FYNNEI. The CDR3 length is 10 residues. V was pared by 5 bases and J by 8 bases, with 3 bases between.

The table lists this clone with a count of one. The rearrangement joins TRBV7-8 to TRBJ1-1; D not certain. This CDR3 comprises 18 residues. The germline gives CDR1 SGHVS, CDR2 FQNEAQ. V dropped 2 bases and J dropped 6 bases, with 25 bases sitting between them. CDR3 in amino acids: CASSLRILDVTKVAEAFF. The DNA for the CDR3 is TGTGCCAGCAGCTTAAGGATCCTGGACGTAACAAAAGTCGCTGAAGCTTTCTTT.

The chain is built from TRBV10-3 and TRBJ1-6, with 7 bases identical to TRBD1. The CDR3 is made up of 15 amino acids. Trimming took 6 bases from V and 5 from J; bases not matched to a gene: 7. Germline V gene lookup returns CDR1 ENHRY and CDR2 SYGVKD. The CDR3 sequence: CAIRSGQINNSPLHF. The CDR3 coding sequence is TGTGCCATCAGGTCGGGACAGATAAATAATTCACCCCTCCACTTT.

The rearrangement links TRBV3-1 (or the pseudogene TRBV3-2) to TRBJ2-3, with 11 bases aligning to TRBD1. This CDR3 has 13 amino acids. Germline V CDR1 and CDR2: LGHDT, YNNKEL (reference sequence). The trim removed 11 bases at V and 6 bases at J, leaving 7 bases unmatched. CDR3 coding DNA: TGTGCCGTACGGGACAGGGGGAGGGATACGCAGTATTTT. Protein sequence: CAVRDRGRDTQYF.

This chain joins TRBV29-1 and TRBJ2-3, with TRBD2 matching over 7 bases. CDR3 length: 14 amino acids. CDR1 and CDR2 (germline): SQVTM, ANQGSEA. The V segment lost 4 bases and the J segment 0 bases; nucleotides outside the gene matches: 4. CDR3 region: CSVASGPSTDTQYF. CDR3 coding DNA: TGCAGCGTTGCTAGCGGACCTAGCACAGATACGCAGTATTTT.

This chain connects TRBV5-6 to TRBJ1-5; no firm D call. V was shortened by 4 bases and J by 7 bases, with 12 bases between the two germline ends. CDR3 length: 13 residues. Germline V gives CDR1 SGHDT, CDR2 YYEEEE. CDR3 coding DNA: TGTGCCAGCAGCAGAGGTGACGGGCAGCCCCAGCATTTT. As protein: CASSRGDGQPQHF.